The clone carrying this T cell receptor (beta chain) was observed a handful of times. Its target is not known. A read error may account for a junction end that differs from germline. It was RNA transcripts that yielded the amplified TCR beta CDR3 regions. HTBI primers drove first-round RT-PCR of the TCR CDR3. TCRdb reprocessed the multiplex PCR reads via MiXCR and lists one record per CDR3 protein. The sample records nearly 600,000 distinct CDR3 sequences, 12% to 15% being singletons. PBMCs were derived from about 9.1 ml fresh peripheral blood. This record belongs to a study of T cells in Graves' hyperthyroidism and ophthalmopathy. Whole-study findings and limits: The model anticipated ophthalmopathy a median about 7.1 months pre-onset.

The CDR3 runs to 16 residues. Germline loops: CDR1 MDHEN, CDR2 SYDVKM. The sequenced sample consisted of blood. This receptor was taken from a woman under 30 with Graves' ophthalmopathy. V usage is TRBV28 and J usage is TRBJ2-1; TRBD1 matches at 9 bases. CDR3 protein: CAGSLGSNRGHGEQFF. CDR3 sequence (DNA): TGCGCCGGCAGTTTAGGGTCCAACAGGGGGCATGGTGAGCAGTTCTTC.